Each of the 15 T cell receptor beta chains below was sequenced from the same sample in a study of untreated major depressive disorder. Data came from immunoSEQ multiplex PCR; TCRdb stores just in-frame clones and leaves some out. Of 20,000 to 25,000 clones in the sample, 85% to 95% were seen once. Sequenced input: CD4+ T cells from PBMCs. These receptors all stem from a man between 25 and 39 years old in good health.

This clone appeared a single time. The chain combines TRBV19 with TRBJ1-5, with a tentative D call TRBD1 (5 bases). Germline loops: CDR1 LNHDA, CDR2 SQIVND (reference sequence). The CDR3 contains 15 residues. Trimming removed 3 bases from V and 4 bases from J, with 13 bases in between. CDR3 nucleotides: TGTGCCAGTAGTATGACCGGACACCTGAATCAGCCCCAGCATTTT. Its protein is CASSMTGHLNQPQHF.

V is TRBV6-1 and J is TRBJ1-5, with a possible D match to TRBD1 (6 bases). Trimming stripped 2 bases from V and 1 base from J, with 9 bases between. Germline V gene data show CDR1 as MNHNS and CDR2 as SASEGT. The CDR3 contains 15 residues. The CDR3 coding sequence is TGTGCCAGCAGTGAATTAGGACAGAGCAATCAGCCCCAGCATTTT. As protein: CASSELGQSNQPQHF.

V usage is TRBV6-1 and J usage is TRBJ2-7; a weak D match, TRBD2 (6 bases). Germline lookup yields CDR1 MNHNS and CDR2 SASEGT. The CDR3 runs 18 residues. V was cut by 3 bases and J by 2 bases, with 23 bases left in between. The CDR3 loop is CASSERRNGRGTPYEQYF. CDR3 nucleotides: TGTGCCAGCAGTGAGCGGAGGAACGGGAGAGGTACCCCCTACGAGCAGTACTTC.

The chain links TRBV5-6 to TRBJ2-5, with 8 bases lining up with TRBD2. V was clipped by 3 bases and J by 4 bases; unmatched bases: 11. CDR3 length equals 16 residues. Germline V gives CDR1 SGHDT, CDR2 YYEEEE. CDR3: CASSWLGGRLIETQYF. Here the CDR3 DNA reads TGTGCCAGCAGCTGGCTCGGCGGGAGGTTGATAGAGACCCAGTACTTC.

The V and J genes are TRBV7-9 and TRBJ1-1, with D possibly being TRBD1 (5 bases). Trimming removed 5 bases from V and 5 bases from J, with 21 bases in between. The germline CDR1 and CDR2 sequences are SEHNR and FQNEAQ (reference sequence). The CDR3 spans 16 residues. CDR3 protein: CASSPPNAGRETEAFF. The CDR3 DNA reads TGTGCCAGCAGCCCGCCGAATGCTGGCAGGGAGACTGAAGCTTTCTTT.

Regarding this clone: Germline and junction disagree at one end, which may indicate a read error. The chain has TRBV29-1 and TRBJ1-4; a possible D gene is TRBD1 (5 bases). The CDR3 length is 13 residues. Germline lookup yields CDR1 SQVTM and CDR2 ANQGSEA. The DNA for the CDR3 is TGCAGCGTTGCTAATGGTCGCAGGGAAGGGCTCATTTTT. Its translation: CSVANGRREGLIF.

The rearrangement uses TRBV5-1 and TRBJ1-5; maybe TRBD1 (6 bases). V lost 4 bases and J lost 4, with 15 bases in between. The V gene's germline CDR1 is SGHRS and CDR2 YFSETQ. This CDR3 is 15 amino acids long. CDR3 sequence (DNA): TGCGCCAGCAGCGAACAGGGATTTGGGAATCAGCCCCAGCATTTT. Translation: CASSEQGFGNQPQHF.

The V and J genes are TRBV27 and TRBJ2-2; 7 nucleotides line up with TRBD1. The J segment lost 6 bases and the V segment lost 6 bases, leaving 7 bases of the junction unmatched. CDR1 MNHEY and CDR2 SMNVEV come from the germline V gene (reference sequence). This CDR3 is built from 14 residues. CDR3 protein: CASRSTGVAGELFF. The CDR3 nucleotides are TGTGCCAGCAGATCAACAGGGGTAGCCGGGGAGCTGTTTTTT.

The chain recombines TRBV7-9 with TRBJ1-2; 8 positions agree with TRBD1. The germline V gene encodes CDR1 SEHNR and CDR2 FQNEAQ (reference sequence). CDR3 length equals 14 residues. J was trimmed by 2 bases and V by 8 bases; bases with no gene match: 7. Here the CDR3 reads CASAGTGFNYGYTF. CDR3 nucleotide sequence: TGTGCCAGCGCCGGGACAGGCTTCAACTATGGCTACACCTTC.

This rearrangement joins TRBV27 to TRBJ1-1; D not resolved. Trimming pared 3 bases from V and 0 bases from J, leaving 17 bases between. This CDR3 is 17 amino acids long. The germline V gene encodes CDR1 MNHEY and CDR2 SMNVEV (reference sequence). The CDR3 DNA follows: TGTGCCAGCAGTTTGGAACTATCCACGTTCATGAACACTGAAGCTTTCTTT. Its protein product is CASSLELSTFMNTEAFF.

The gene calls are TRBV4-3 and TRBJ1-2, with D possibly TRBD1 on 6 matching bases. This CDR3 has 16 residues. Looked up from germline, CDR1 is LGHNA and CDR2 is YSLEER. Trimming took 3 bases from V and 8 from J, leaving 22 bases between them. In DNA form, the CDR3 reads TGCGCCAGCAGCCAGGCAAGCTTGGGGCAGGGGAGCGGCTACACCTTC. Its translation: CASSQASLGQGSGYTF.

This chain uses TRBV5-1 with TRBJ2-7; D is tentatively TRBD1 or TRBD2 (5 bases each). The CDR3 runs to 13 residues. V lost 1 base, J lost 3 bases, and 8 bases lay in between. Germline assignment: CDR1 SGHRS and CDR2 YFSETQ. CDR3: CASSLPGRYEQYF. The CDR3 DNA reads TGCGCCAGCAGCTTGCCGGGACGCTACGAGCAGTACTTC.

The CDR3 region has the DNA TGCGCCAGCAGCCAAGGGCTAGCGGGATACTACAATGAGCAGTTCTTC. It yields the protein CASSQGLAGYYNEQFF. The chain uses TRBV4-3 and TRBJ2-1; 9 bases are a match to TRBD2. Germline V gene data show CDR1 as LGHNA and CDR2 as YSLEER. V dropped 1 base and J dropped 3; count of bases not matched to a gene: 4. This CDR3 has 16 amino acids.

The chain's CDR3 is CASRGDPADTQYF. As DNA, the CDR3 is TGTGCCAGCAGAGGGGACCCCGCAGATACGCAGTATTTT. The chain links TRBV7-9 to TRBJ2-3; D may match TRBD1 or TRBD2 (5 bases each). The length of the CDR3 is 13 residues. Looked up from germline, CDR1 is SEHNR and CDR2 is FQNEAQ (reference sequence). The V gene lost 6 bases and the J gene lost 4 bases, with 11 bases spanning the gap.

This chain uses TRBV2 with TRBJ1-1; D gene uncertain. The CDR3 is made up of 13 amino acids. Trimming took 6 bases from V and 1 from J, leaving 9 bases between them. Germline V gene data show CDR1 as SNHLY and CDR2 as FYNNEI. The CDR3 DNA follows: TGTGCCAGCAGGGTTGATTCGAACACTGAAGCTTTCTTT. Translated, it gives CASRVDSNTEAFF.